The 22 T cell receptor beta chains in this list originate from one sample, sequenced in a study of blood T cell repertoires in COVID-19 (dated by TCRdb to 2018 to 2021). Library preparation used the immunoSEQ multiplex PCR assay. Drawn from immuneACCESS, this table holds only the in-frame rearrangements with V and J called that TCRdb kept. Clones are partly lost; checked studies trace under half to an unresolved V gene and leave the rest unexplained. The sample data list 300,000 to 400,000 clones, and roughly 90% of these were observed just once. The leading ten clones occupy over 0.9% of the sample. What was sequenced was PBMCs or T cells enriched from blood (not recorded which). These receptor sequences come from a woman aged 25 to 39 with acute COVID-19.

Here the CDR3 reads CGNRASIRGNTIYF. The CDR3 DNA is TGTGGGAACAGGGCGTCTATTCGGGGAAACACCATATATTTT. The chain employs TRBV7-3 and TRBJ1-3; a possible D gene is TRBD1 (6 bases). The germline gives CDR1 SGHTA, CDR2 FQGTGA. There are 14 residues in the CDR3. The full variable domain, rest sourced from reference TRBV7-3 and TRBJ1-3, is GAGVSQTPSNKVTEKGKYVELRCDPISGHTALYWYRQSLGQGPEFLIYFQGTGAADDSGLPNDRFFAVRPEGSVSTLKIQRTERGDSAVYLCGNRASIRGNTIYFGEGSWLTVV.

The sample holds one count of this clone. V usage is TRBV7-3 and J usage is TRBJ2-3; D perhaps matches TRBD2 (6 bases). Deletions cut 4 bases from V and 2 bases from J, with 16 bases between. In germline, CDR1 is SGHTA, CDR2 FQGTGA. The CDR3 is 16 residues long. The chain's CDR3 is CASSSLGGVATDTQYF. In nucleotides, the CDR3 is TGTGCCAGCAGCTCTTTAGGAGGGGTAGCCACAGATACGCAGTATTTT.

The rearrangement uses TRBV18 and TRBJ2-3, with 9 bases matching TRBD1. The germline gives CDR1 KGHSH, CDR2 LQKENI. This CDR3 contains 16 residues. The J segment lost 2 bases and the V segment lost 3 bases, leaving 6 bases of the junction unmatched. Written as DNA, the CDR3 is TGTGCCAGCTCACCCGGGACAGGGATAAACACAGATACGCAGTATTTT. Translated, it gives CASSPGTGINTDTQYF.

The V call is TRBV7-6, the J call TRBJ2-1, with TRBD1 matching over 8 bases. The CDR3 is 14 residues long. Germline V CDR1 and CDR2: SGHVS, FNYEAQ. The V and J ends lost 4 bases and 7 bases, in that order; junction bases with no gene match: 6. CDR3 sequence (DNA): TGTGCCAGCAGCTCTCCGGACAGGGCGAATGAGCAGTTCTTC. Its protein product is CASSSPDRANEQFF.

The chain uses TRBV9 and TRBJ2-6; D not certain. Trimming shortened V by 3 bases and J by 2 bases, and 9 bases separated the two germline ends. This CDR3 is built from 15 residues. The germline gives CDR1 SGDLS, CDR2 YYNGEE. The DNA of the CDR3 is TGTGCCAGCAGCGACTGGAGTCCTGGGGCCAACGTCCTGACTTTC. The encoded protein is CASSDWSPGANVLTF. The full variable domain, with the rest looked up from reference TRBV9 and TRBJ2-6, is DSGVTQTPKHLITATGQRVTLRCSPRSGDLSVYWYQQSLDQGLQFLIQYYNGEERAKGNILERFSAQQFPDLHSELNLSSLELGDSALYFCASSDWSPGANVLTFGAGSRLTVL.

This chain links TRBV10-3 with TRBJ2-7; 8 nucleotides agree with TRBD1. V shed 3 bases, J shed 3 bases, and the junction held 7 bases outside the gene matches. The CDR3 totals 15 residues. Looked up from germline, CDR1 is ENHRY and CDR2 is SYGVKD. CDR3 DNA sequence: TGTGCCATCAGTGACCCAGGACAGGGTCGCTACGAGCAGTACTTC. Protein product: CAISDPGQGRYEQYF.

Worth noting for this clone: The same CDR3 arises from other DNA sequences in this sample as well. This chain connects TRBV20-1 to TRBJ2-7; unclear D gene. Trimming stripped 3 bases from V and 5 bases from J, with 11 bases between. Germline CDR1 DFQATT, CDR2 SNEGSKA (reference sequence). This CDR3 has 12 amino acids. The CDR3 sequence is CSASPQVDEQYF. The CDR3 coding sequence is TGCAGTGCTAGTCCCCAGGTAGACGAGCAGTACTTC.

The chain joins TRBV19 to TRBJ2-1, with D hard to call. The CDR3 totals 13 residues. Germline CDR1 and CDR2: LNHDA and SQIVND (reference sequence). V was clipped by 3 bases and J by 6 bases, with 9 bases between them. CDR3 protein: CASSIGLRNEQFF. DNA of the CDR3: TGTGCCAGTAGTATCGGTCTTCGCAATGAGCAGTTCTTC.

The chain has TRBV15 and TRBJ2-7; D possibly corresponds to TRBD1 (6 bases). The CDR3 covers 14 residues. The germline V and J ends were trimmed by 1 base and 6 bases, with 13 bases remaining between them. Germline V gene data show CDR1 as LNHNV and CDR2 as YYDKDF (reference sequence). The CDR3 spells CATSRVFTGTEQYF. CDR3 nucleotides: TGTGCCACCAGCAGAGTATTCACAGGGACCGAGCAGTACTTC.

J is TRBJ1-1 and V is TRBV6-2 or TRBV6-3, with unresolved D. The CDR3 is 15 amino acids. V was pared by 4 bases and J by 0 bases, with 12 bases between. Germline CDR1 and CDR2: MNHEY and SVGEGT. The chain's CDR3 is CASSLTRYMNTEAFF. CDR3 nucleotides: TGTGCCAGCAGTTTAACACGATACATGAACACTGAAGCTTTCTTT.

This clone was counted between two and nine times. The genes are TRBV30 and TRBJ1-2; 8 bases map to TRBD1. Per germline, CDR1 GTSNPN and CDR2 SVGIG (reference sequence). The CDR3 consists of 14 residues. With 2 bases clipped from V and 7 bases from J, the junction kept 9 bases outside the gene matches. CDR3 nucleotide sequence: TGTGCCTGGAGTATGGCAGGGGGCGCAGGTGGCTACACCTTC. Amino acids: CAWSMAGGAGGYTF.

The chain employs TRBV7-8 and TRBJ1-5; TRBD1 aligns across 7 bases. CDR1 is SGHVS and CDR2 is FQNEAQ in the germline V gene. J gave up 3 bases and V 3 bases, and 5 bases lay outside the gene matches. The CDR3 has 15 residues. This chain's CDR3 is CASSFLTGYNQPQHF. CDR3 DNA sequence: TGTGCCAGCAGCTTTCTGACAGGGTACAATCAGCCCCAGCATTTT.

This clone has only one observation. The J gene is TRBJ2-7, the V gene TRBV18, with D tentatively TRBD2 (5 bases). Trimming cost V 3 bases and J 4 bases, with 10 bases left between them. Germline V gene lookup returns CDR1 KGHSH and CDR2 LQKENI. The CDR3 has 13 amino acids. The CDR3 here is CASSPFAGYEQYF. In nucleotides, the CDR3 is TGTGCCAGCTCACCGTTCGCGGGTTACGAGCAGTACTTC.

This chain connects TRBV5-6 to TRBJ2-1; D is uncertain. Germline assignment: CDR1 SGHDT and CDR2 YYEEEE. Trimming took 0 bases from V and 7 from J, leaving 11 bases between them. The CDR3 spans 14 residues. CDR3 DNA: TGTGCCAGCAGCTTGGCGGGTTTCGCGAATGAGCAGTTCTTC. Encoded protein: CASSLAGFANEQFF. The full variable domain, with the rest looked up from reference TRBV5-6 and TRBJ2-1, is DAGVTQSPTHLIKTRGQQVTLRCSPKSGHDTVSWYQQALGQGPQFIFQYYEEEERQRGNFPDRFSGHQFPNYSSELNVNALLLGDSALYLCASSLAGFANEQFFGPGTRLTVL.

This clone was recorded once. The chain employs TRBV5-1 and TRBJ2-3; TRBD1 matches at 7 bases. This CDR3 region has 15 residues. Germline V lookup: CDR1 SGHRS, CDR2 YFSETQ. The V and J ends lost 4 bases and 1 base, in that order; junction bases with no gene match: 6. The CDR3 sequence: CASSIRGQGTDTQYF. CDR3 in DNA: TGCGCCAGCAGCATAAGAGGACAGGGCACAGATACGCAGTATTTT. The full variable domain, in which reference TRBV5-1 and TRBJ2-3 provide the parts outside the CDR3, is KAGVTQTPRYLIKTRGQQVTLSCSPISGHRSVSWYQQTPGQGLQFLFEYFSETQRNKGNFPGRFSGRQFSNSRSEMNVSTLELGDSALYLCASSIRGQGTDTQYFGPGTRLTVL.

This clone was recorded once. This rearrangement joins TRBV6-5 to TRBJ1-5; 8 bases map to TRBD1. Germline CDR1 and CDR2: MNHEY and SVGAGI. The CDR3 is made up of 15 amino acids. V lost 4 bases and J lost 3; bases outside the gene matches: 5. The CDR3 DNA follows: TGTGCCAGCAGTTCCGGGACAGGCTACAATCAGCCCCAGCATTTT. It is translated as CASSSGTGYNQPQHF.

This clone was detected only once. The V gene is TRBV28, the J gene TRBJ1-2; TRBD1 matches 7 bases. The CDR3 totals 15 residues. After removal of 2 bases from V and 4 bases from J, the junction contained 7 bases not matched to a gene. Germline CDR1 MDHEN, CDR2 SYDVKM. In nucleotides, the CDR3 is TGTGCCAGCAGTTTAGTTCTAGGGGGCATCTATGGCTACACCTTC. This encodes CASSLVLGGIYGYTF.

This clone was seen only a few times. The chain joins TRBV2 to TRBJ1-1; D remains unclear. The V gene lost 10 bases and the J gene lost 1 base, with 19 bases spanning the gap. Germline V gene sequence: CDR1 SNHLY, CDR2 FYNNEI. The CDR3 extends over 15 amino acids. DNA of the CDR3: TGTGCCATTGCTGAGGAGGGCAGCTCGAACACTGAAGCTTTCTTT. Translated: CAIAEEGSSNTEAFF.

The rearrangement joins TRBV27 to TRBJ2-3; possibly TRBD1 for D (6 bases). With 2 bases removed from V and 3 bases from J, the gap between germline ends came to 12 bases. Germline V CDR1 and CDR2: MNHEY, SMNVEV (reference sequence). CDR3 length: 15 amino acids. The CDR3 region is CASSLRGFGTDTQYF. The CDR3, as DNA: TGTGCCAGCAGTTTAAGGGGGTTCGGGACAGATACGCAGTATTTT.

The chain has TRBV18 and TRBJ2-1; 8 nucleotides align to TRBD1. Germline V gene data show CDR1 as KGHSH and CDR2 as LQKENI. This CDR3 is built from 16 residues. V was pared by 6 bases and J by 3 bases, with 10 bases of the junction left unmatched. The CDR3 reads CASSLTGERGYNEQFF. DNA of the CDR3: TGTGCCAGCTCGCTGACAGGGGAGAGGGGCTACAATGAGCAGTTCTTC.

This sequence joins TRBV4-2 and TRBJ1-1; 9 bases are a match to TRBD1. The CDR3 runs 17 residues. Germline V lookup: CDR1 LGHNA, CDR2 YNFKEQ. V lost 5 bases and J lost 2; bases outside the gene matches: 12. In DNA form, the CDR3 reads TGTGCCAGCAGCACCTACAGGGGGCGACAGGGCAACACTGAAGCTTTCTTT. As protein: CASSTYRGRQGNTEAFF.

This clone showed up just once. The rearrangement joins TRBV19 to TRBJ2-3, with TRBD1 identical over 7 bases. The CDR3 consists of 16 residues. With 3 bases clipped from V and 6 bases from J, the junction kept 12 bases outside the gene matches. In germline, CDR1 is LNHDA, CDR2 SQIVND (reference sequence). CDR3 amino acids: CASSIRADRARDTQYF. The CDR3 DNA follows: TGTGCCAGTAGTATCAGGGCAGACAGGGCTCGCGATACGCAGTATTTT.